The 12 T cell receptor beta chains below were found in one sample sequenced in a study of glioma-infiltrating T cells after dendritic cell vaccination. Profiling relied on immunoSEQ multiplex PCR, and the TCRdb table lists in-frame clones only, not all of them. Here the sample spans more than 85,000 clones, approximately 81% being singletons. The sample here was blood, taken before dendritic cell vaccination. Receptors originate from a human donor with glioblastoma.

This chain links TRBV7-3 with TRBJ2-3; 9 bases fit TRBD1. V lost 2 bases to trimming and J lost 4 bases; unmatched junction nucleotides: 7. The germline V gene encodes CDR1 SGHTA and CDR2 FQGTGA. The CDR3 spans 16 residues. This CDR3 reads CASSLAQGAGADTQYF. CDR3 coding DNA: TGTGCCAGCAGCTTAGCACAGGGGGCCGGCGCAGATACGCAGTATTTT.

This chain connects TRBV7-2 to TRBJ1-5; TRBD1 is a possible D gene (6 bases). With 5 bases removed from V and 2 bases from J, the gap between germline ends came to 13 bases. Germline V gene data show CDR1 as SGHTA and CDR2 as FQGNSA. The CDR3 sequence is 15 residues long. CDR3 sequence (DNA): TGTGCCAGCAGCAGTCGACAGGCGGGCAATCAGCCCCAGCATTTT. Amino acids: CASSSRQAGNQPQHF.

V usage is TRBV5-1 and J usage is TRBJ1-3; TRBD1 might be the D (5 bases). V lost 4 bases and J 0 bases, leaving 11 bases between the germline ends. The CDR3 is made up of 15 amino acids. CDR1 and CDR2 from the germline V gene are SGHRS and YFSETQ. The CDR3 protein is CASSADSLSGNTIYF. CDR3 in DNA: TGCGCCAGCAGCGCCGACAGCCTCTCTGGAAACACCATATATTTT.

The chain employs TRBV19 and TRBJ1-2, with D maybe TRBD1 (6 bases). There are 16 residues in the CDR3. The V end lost 1 base, the J end lost 7 bases, and 19 bases lay between the germline ends. Looked up from germline, CDR1 is LNHDA and CDR2 is SQIVND (reference sequence). The CDR3 loop is CASSIAGERRLLGYTF. DNA of the CDR3: TGTGCCAGTAGTATAGCAGGGGAGAGAAGACTGCTTGGCTACACCTTC.

The J gene is TRBJ1-6, the V gene TRBV2, with a weak D call TRBD1 (5 bases). V was cut by 6 bases and J by 12 bases, with 12 bases left in between. The CDR3 loop spans 12 amino acids. The V gene's germline CDR1 is SNHLY and CDR2 FYNNEI. The CDR3 reads CASRSGGLPLHF. CDR3 DNA sequence: TGTGCCAGCAGATCGGGGGGTCTACCCCTCCACTTT.

This clone was seen only once. The chain is built from TRBV29-1 and TRBJ1-2, with D possibly TRBD1 on 5 matching bases. The V end lost 6 bases, the J end lost 8 bases, and 16 bases lay between the germline ends. The CDR3 covers 12 residues. Looked up from germline, CDR1 is SQVTM and CDR2 is ANQGSEA. The CDR3 loop reads CSVTAGLGGYTF. CDR3 nucleotide sequence: TGCAGCGTGACGGCAGGGTTGGGAGGCTACACCTTC.

The chain recombines TRBV2 with TRBJ1-3; TRBD1 is a possible D gene (5 bases). Germline values: CDR1 SNHLY, CDR2 FYNNEI. CDR3 length: 14 amino acids. With 4 bases removed from V and 0 bases from J, the gap between germline ends came to 7 bases. CDR3 amino acids: CASSGRDSGNTIYF. CDR3 bases: TGTGCCAGCAGTGGCAGGGACTCTGGAAACACCATATATTTT.

The rearrangement uses TRBV6-5 and TRBJ2-1; D gene ambiguous. CDR3 length: 13 residues. Looked up from germline, CDR1 is MNHEY and CDR2 is SVGAGI. With 7 bases removed from V and 0 bases from J, the gap between germline ends came to 7 bases. The CDR3 sequence: CASTGSSYNEQFF. The CDR3, as DNA: TGTGCCAGCACGGGTAGCTCCTACAATGAGCAGTTCTTC.

V is TRBV2 and J is TRBJ2-2; 9 bases align to TRBD2. J was trimmed by 5 bases and V by 6 bases; bases with no gene match: 7. CDR1 and CDR2 (germline): SNHLY, FYNNEI. This CDR3 is built from 15 residues. This chain's CDR3 is CASRHSGGTTGELFF. The CDR3 region has the DNA TGTGCCAGCAGACACAGCGGGGGGACGACCGGGGAGCTGTTTTTT.

V and J are TRBV29-1 and TRBJ2-1; TRBD1 aligns across 9 bases. The V segment lost 0 bases and the J segment 7 bases; nucleotides outside the gene matches: 10. The V gene's germline CDR1 is SQVTM and CDR2 ANQGSEA. This CDR3 is built from 16 residues. DNA of the CDR3: TGCAGCGTTGAAGATAGACAGGGGGTTAACCGGAATGAGCAGTTCTTC. It is translated as CSVEDRQGVNRNEQFF.

The chain has TRBV5-1 and TRBJ2-7, with 10 bases lining up with TRBD1. The CDR3 spans 13 residues. V trimming: 7 bases; J trimming: 4 bases; junction bases outside the gene matches: 5. The V gene's germline CDR1 is SGHRS and CDR2 YFSETQ. Written as DNA, the CDR3 is TGCGCCAGCGGACCGGGACAGGGGTACGAGCAGTACTTC. This codes for CASGPGQGYEQYF.

The chain carries TRBV12-5 and TRBJ2-5; TRBD1 matches at 11 bases. Germline trimming cut 4 bases from V and 4 bases from J; bases unmatched to any gene: 2. Germline loops: CDR1 LGHNT, CDR2 FRNRAP. The CDR3 has 14 residues. For the CDR3, the DNA is TGTGCTAGTGGTTGGGACAGGGGGAGAGAGACCCAGTACTTC. Its translation is CASGWDRGRETQYF.